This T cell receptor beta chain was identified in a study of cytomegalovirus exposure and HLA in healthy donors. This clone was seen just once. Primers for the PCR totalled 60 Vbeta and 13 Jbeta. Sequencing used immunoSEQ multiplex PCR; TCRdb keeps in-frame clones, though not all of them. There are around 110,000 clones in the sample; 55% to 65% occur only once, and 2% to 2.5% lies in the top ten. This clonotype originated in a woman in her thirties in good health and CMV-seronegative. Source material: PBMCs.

This CDR3 is CASSFSGHSNQPQHF. In nucleotides, the CDR3 is TGTGCCAGCAGTTTTAGCGGTCATAGCAATCAGCCCCAGCATTTT. The chain recombines TRBV6-5 with TRBJ1-5; D is unresolved. Trimming took 4 bases from V and 0 from J, leaving 10 bases between them. Per the germline V gene, CDR1 is MNHEY and CDR2 is SVGAGI. The CDR3 has 15 amino acids.